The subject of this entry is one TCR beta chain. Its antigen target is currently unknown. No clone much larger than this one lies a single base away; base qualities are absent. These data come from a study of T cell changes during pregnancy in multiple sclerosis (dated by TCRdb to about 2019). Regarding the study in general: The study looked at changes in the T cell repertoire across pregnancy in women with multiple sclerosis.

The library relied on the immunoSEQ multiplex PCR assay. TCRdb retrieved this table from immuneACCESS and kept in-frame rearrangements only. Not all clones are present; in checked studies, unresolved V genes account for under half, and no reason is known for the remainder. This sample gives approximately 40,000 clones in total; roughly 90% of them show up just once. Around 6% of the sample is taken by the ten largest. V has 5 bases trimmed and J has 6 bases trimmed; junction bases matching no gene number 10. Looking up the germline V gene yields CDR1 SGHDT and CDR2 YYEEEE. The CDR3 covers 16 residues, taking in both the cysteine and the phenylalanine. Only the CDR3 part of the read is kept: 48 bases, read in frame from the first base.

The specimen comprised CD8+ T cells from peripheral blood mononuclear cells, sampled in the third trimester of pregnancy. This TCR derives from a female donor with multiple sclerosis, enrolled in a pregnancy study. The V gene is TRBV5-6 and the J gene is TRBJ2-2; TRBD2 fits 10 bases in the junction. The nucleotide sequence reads TGTGCCAGCAGTATCACAGCGGGAGGGCCTGCCGGGGAGCTGTTTTTT. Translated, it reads CASSITAGGPAGELFF. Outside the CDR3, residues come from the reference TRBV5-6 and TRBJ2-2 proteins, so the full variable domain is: DAGVTQSPTHLIKTRGQQVTLRCSPKSGHDTVSWYQQALGQGPQFIFQYYEEEERQRGNFPDRFSGHQFPNYSSELNVNALLLGDSALYLCASSITAGGPAGELFFGEGSRLTVL.